This T cell receptor beta chain derives from a study of blood T cell repertoires in COVID-19 (dated by TCRdb to 2020 to 2021). Turning to the overall study: The collaborator samples originated in the United States, Italy and Spain and spanned the acute and convalescent phases of COVID-19. The repertoires were released in a freely available public database intended as a resource for research on the immune response to SARS-CoV-2. The dataset comprised deeply sampled blood TCRbeta repertoires from subjects exposed to, actively infected with, or recovered from COVID-19. The sample metadata nearly always contained a de-identified subject ID, COVID-19 status, age in years and sex. Where available, HLA class I and class II types were obtained from metadata supplied by the sample provider rather than from assay-based typing. The prospective study material was composed of cDNA or gDNA derived from T cells, B-cell-depleted T cells, or PBMCs. Samples came from the ongoing ImmuneRACE study (first 160 participants) plus 1,254 subjects from 6 global collaborators. General conclusions and limits of the study: The amount of clinical and demographic metadata varied by source and participant and was provided uncurated.

This clone is a singleton in its sample. Its antigen is still unknown. No base qualities exist here, and no much larger clone lies one base off it. In the prospective study, participants were about 18 to 100 years old, resided in about two dozen geographic areas of the United States, and were enrolled through a virtual design. In the prospective study, participants were assigned to cohorts based on the clinical history participants reported in a screening survey and a study questionnaire. A participant counted as exposed if, within 2 weeks of entering the study, that participant had been in contact with someone who had a PCR-confirmed or clinician-diagnosed COVID-19 case. Each participant in the prospective study had whole blood, serum and a nasopharyngeal or oropharyngeal swab collected by mobile phlebotomists. Additional blood draws and questionnaires over an approximately 2-month period could optionally be provided by prospective study participants. Prospective study blood samples were shipped either frozen or at room temperature before DNA extraction.

Relative to germline, V is missing 0 bases and J is missing 1 base, with 2 bases of the junction outside any gene match. CDR1 and CDR2, looked up from the germline V gene (reference sequence), are SGHNT and YYREEE. Reading from cysteine to phenylalanine, the CDR3 counts 16 amino acids. This entry keeps only the CDR3 DNA: 48 bases, framed from base 1. TCRbeta CDR3 regions were amplified from genomic DNA by means of the immunoSEQ Assay, a bias-controlled multiplex PCR. As for how the authors treated the data: Nucleated cell counts per sample were estimated from amplification of reference gene primers within the assay. Sequence reads were collapsed and filtered to measure the absolute abundance of every unique TCRbeta CDR3 rearrangement. Productive Simpson clonality was computed per sample as the square root of Simpson's diversity index over productive rearrangements. The table comes from immuneACCESS by way of TCRdb, which keeps in-frame sequences with V and J called. Part of the clones is missing from these tables; in studies checked, under half for an unresolved V gene and the rest for unknown reasons. V and J calls and clone size come straight from that table; D and trimming were deduced from the DNA. The sample profile shows 250,000 or so clones; about 87% of them were found once. The top ten hold around 3.1% of the sample.

Specimen: PBMCs or T cells enriched from blood (not recorded which). The TCR originated in a woman aged 40-49 years who had been exposed to COVID-19. The V and J genes are TRBV5-4 and TRBJ1-1; 11 bases in between match TRBD1. The CDR3 reads CASSLGTGGANTEAFF. The nucleotide sequence is given as TGTGCCAGCAGCTTGGGGACAGGGGGCGCGAACACTGAAGCTTTCTTT.